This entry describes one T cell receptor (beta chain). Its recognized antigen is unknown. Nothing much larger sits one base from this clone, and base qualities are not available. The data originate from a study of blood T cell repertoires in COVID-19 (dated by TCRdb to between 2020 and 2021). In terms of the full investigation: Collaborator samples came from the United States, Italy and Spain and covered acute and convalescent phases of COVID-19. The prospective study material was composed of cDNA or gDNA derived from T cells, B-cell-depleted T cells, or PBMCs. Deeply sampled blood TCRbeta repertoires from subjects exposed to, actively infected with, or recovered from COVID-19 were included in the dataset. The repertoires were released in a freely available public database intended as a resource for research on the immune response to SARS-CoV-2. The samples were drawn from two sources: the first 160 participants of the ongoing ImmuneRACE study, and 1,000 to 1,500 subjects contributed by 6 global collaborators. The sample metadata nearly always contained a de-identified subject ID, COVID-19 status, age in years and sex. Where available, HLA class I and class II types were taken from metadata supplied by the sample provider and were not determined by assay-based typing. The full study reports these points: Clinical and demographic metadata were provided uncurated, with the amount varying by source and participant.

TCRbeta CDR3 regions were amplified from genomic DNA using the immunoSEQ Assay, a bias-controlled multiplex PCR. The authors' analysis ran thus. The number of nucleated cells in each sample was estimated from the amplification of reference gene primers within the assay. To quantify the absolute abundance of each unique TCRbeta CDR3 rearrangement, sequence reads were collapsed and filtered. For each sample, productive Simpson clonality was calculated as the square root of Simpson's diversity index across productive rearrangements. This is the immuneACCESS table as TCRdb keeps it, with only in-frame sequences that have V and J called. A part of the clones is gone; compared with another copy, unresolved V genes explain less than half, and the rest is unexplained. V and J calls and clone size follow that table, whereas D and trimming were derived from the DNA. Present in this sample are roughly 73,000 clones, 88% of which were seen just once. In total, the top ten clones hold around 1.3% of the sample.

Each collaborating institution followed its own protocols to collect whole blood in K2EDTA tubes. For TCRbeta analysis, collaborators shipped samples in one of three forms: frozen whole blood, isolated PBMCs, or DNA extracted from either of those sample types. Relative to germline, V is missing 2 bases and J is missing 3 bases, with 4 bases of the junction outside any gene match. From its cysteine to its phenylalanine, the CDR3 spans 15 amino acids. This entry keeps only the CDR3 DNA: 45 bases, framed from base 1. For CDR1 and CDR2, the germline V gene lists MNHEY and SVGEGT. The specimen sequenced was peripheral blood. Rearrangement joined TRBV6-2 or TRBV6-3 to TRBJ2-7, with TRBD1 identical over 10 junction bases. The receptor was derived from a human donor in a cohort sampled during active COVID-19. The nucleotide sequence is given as TGTGCCAGCAGTTACAGCTGGGACAGGGGCTACGAGCAGTACTTC. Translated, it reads CASSYSWDRGYEQYF.